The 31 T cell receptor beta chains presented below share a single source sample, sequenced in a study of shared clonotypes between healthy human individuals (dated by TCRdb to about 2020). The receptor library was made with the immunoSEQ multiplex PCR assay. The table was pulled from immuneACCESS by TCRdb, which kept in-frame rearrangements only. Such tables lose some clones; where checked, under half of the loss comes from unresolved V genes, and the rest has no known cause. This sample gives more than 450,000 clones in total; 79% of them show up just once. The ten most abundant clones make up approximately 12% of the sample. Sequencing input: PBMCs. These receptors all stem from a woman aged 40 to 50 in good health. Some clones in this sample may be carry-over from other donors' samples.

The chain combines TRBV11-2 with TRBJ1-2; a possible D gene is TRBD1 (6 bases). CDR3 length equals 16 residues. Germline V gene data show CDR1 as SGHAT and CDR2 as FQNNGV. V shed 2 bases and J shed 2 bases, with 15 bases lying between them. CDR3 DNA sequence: TGTGCCAGCAGCTTACAGGGGAGGGGGTCAAACTATGGCTACACCTTC. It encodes CASSLQGRGSNYGYTF.

This CDR3 reads CATAQGTYNEQFF. In DNA form, the CDR3 reads TGTGCCACCGCCCAAGGCACCTACAATGAGCAGTTCTTC. V is TRBV7-3 and J is TRBJ2-1; the D is unclear. Germline lookup yields CDR1 SGHTA and CDR2 FQGTGA. The CDR3 extends over 13 amino acids. V was shortened by 10 bases and J by 2 bases, with 12 bases between the two germline ends.

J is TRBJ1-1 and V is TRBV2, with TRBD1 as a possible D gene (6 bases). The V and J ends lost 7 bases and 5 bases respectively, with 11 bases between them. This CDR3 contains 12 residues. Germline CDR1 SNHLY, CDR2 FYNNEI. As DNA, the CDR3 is TGTGCCAGCACTACAGGGATAACTGAAGCTTTCTTT. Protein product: CASTTGITEAFF.

Here the CDR3 DNA reads TGTGCCAGCAGTAAAGACAGCCCCTACGAGCAGTACTTC. As protein: CASSKDSPYEQYF. J is TRBJ2-7 and V is TRBV6-5; tentative D call: TRBD1 (5 bases). The CDR3 spans 13 residues. The germline V gene has CDR1 MNHEY and CDR2 SVGAGI. Trimming took 5 bases from V and 2 from J, leaving 10 bases between them.

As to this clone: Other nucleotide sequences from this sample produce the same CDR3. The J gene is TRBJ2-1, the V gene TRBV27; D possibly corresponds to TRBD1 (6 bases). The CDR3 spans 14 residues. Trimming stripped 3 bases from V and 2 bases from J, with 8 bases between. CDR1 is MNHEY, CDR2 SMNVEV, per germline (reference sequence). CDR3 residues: CASSLDSPYNEQFF. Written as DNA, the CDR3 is TGTGCCAGCAGTTTGGACAGTCCCTACAATGAGCAGTTCTTC.

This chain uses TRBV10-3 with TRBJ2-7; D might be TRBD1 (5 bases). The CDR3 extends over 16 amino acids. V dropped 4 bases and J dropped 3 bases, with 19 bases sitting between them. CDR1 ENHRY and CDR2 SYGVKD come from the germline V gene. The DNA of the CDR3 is TGTGCCATCAGTGTCGATAGGGGTCGCGTACACTACGAGCAGTACTTC. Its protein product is CAISVDRGRVHYEQYF.

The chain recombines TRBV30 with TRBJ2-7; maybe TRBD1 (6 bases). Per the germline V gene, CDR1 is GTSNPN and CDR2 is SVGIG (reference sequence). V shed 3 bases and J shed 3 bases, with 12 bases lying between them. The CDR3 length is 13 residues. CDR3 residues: CAWRKGHYYEQYF. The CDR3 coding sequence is TGTGCCTGGAGGAAGGGACATTACTACGAGCAGTACTTC.

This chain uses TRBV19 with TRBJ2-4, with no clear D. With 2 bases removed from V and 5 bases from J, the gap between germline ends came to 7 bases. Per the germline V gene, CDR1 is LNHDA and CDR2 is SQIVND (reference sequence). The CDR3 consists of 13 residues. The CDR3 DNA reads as TGTGCCAGTAGTATAAGTTCGGAAAACATTCAGTACTTC. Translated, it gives CASSISSENIQYF. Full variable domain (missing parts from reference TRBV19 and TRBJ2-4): DGGITQSPKYLFRKEGQNVTLSCEQNLNHDAMYWYRQDPGQGLRLIYYSQIVNDFQKGDIAEGYSVSREKKESFPLTVTSAQKNPTAFYLCASSISSENIQYFGAGTRLSVL.

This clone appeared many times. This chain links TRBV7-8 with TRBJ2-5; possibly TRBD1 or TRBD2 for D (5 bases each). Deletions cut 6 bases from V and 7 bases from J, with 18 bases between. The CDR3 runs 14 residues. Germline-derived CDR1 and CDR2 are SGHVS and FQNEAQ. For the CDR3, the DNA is TGTGCCAGCAGGCGCCGGGACCTAGAGGGGACCCAGTACTTC. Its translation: CASRRRDLEGTQYF.

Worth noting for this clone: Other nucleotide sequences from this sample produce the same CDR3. CDR3 in amino acids: CASSGQVYEQYF. The DNA for the CDR3 is TGTGCCAGCAGTGGTCAGGTATACGAGCAGTACTTC. This chain connects TRBV2 to TRBJ2-7; D is ambiguous. Germline assignment: CDR1 SNHLY and CDR2 FYNNEI. This CDR3 region has 12 residues. V was shortened by 4 bases and J by 4 bases, with 8 bases between the two germline ends.

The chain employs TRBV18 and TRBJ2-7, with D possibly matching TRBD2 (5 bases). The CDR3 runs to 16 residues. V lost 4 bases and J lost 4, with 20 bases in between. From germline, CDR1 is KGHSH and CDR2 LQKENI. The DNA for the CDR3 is TGTGCCAGCTCACACACCACTAGTCCCGATCCTTACGAGCAGTACTTC. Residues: CASSHTTSPDPYEQYF.

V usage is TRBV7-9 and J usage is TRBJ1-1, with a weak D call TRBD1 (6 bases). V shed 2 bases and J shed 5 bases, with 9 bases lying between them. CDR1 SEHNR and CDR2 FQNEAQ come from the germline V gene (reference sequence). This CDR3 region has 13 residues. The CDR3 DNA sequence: TGTGCCAGCAGCTTAAGGGGGGAGACTGAAGCTTTCTTT. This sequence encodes CASSLRGETEAFF.

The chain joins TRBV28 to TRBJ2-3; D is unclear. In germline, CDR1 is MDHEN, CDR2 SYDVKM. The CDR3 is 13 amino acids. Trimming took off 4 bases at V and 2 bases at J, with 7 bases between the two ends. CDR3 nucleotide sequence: TGTGCCAGCAGTTCCCCCGACACAGATACGCAGTATTTT. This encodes CASSSPDTDTQYF.

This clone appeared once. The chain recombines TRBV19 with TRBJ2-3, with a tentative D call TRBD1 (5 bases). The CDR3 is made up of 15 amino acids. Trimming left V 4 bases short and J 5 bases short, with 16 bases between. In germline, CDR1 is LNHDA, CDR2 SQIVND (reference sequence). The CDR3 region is CASSTTWQGGDTQYF. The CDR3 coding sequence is TGTGCCAGTAGTACCACGTGGCAGGGCGGAGATACGCAGTATTTT.

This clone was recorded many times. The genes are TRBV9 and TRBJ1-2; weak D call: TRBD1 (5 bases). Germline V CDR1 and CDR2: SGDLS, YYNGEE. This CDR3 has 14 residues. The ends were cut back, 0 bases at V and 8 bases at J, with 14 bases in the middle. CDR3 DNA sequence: TGTGCCAGCAGCGTAGATAGGGGTTCGAAGGGCTACACCTTC. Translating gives CASSVDRGSKGYTF. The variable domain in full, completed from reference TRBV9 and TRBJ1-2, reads DSGVTQTPKHLITATGQRVTLRCSPRSGDLSVYWYQQSLDQGLQFLIQYYNGEERAKGNILERFSAQQFPDLHSELNLSSLELGDSALYFCASSVDRGSKGYTFGSGTRLTVV.

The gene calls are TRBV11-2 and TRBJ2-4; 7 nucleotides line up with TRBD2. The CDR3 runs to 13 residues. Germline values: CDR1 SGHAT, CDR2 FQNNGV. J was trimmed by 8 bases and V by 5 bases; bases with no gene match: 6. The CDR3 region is CASSARGVDIQYF. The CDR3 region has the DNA TGTGCCAGCAGCGCCCGGGGGGTGGACATTCAGTACTTC.

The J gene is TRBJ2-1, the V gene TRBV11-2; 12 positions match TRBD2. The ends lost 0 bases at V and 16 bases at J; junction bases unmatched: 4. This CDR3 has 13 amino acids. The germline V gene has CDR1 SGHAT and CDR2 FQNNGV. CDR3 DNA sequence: TGTGCCAGCAGCTTAGAGACTAGCGGGAGTCTCTTCTTC. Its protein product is CASSLETSGSLFF.

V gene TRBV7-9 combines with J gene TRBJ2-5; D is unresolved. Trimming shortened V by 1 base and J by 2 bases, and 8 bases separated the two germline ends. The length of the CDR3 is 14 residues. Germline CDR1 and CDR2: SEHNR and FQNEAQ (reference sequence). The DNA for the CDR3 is TGTGCCAGCAGCTTAGAAGCGTGGCAAGAGACCCAGTACTTC. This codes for CASSLEAWQETQYF. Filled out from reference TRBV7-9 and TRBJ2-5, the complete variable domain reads DTGVSQNPRHKITKRGQNVTFRCDPISEHNRLYWYRQTLGQGPEFLTYFQNEAQLEKSRLLSDRFSAERPKGSFSTLEIQRTEQGDSAMYLCASSLEAWQETQYFGPGTRLLVL.

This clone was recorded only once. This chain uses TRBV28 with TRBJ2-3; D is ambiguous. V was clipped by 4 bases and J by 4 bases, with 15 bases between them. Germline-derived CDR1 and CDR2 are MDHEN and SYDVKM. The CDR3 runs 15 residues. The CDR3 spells CASSSPLRLSDTQYF. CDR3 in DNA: TGTGCCAGCAGTTCCCCTCTCCGACTCTCAGATACGCAGTATTTT.

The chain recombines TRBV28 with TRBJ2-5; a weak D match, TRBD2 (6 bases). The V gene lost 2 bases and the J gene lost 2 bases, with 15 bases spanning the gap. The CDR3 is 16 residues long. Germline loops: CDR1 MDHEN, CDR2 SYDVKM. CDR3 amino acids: CASSLPGTQVQETQYF. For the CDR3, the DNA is TGTGCCAGCAGTTTACCAGGGACTCAAGTACAAGAGACCCAGTACTTC.

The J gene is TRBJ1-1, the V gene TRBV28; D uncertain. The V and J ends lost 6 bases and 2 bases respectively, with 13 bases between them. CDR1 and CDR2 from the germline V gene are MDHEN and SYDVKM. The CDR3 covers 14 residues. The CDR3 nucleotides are TGTGCCAGCAGCAACAGTGTCTTTAACACTGAAGCTTTCTTT. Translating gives CASSNSVFNTEAFF.

The CDR3 is CASSGTGGLEQYF. CDR3 nucleotide sequence: TGTGCCAGCAGCGGGACAGGGGGCCTCGAGCAGTACTTC. This chain joins TRBV9 and TRBJ2-7; 11 nucleotides match TRBD1. The junction had 2 bases not matched to a gene; V was cut back by 3 bases and J by 6 bases. This CDR3 has 13 amino acids. Germline-derived CDR1 and CDR2 are SGDLS and YYNGEE.

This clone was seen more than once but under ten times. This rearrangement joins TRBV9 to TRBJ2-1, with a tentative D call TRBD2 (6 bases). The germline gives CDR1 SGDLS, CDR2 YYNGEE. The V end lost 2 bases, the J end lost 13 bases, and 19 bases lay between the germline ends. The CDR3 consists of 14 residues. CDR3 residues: CASSVRWEWREQFF. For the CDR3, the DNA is TGTGCCAGCAGCGTCCGCTGGGAGTGGCGGGAACAGTTCTTC. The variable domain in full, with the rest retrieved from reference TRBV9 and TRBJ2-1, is DSGVTQTPKHLITATGQRVTLRCSPRSGDLSVYWYQQSLDQGLQFLIQYYNGEERAKGNILERFSAQQFPDLHSELNLSSLELGDSALYFCASSVRWEWREQFFGPGTRLTVL.

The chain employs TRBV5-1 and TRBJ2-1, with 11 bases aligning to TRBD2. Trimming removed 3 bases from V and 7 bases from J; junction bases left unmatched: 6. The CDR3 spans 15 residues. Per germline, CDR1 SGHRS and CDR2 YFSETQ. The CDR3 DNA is TGCGCCAGCAGCTGGGGACTAGCGGAGAGTAATGAGCAGTTCTTC. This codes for CASSWGLAESNEQFF.

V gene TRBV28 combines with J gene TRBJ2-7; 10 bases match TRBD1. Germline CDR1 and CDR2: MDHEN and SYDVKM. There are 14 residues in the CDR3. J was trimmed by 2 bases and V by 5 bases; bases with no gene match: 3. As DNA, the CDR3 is TGTGCCAGCAGTCCCGGGACAGGGGCCTACGAGCAGTACTTC. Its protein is CASSPGTGAYEQYF.

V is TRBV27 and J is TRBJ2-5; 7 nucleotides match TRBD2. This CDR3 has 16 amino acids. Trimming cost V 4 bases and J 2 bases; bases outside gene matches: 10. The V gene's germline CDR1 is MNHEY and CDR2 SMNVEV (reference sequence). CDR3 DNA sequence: TGTGCCAGCAGTTACATCCACGGGAGGAGACAAGAGACCCAGTACTTC. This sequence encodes CASSYIHGRRQETQYF.

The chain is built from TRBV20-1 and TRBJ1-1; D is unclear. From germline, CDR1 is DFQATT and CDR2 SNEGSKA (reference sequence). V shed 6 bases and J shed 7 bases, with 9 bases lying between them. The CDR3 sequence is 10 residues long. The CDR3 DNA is TGCAGTGCGACACAAAATGAAGCTTTCTTT. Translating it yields CSATQNEAFF.

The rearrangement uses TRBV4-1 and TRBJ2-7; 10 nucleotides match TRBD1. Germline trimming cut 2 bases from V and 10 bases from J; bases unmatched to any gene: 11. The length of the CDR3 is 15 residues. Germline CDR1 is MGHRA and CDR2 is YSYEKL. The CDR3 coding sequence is TGCGCCAGCAGCCAACAACTGGGACAGGGGCGCCCCCAGTACTTC. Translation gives CASSQQLGQGRPQYF.

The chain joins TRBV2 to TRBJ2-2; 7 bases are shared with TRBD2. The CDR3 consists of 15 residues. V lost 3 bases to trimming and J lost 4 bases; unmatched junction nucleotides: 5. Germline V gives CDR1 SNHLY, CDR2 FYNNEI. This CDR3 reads CASSEGTILTGELFF. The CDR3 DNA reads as TGTGCCAGCAGTGAGGGGACTATACTCACCGGGGAGCTGTTTTTT.

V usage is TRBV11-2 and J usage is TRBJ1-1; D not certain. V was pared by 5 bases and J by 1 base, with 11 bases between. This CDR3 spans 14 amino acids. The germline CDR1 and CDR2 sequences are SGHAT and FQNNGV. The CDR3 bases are TGTGCCAGCAGCCCAATGCTGGGGAACACTGAAGCTTTCTTT. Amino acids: CASSPMLGNTEAFF.

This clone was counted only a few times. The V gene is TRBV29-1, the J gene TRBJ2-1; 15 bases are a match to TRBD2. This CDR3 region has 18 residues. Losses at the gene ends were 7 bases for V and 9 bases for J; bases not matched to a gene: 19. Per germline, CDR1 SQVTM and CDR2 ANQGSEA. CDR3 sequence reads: CSGTGTIGTSGRSGEQFF. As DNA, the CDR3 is TGCAGCGGTACCGGGACAATCGGGACTAGCGGGAGGAGTGGTGAGCAGTTCTTC.